These T cell receptor beta chains were read from a single sample in a study of blood T cell repertoires in COVID-19. Using immunoSEQ multiplex PCR, the repertoire was profiled, and TCRdb retains in-frame clones only, with some absent. The data contain 80,000 to 90,000 clones, more than 75% of them singletons. Specimen: peripheral blood. These receptors were obtained from a woman older than 75 with acute or convalescent COVID-19. Both conserved end residues are part of each CDR3. The D gene is left open where the match is weak. Size tells how often a clone was seen (once, few, many) or the class of an expanded clone, and some rows leave it out.

d_gene	v_gene	j_gene	abundance	CDR3nt	CDR3aa
TRBD2	TRBV7-2	TRBJ2-1	-	TGTGCCAGCAGCCCCCGGACTAGCGGGGGGCCTGAGCAGTTCTTC	CASSPRTSGGPEQFF
-	TRBV2	TRBJ1-5	-	TGTGTCGGCGGGGACCCCGGGAGCAATCAGCCCCAGCATTTT	CVGGDPGSNQPQHF
TRBD1	TRBV27	TRBJ2-1	-	TGTGCCAGCAGTCTCTCCGGGACAGGGGTCGATGAGCAGTTCTTC	CASSLSGTGVDEQFF
-	TRBV3-1/TRBV3-2	TRBJ2-7	-	TGTGCCAGCAGCCAAGTCGGGGGAGCTCTCGAGCAGTACTTC	CASSQVGGALEQYF
-	TRBV19	TRBJ2-2	few	TGTGCCAGTAGTATGGCCGGGTCGGACACCGGGGAGCTGTTTTTT	CASSMAGSDTGELFF
TRBD2	TRBV27	TRBJ2-3	-	TGTGCCAGCAGTAGCGGGACCCTTGGTACGCAGTATTTT	CASSSGTLGTQYF
-	TRBV19	TRBJ2-1	once	TGTGCCAGTAGCGAAACCGGAGGCGATGAGCAGTTCTTC	CASSETGGDEQFF
-	TRBV5-4	TRBJ2-7	-	TGTGCCAGCAGCTTGGGGGTTACAGAAGCCTACGAGCAGTACTTC	CASSLGVTEAYEQYF
TRBD2	TRBV3-1/TRBV3-2	TRBJ2-1	-	TGTGCCAGCAGCCACCGGACTAGCGGGAGGGCCTTCGTCAATGAGCAGTTCTTC	CASSHRTSGRAFVNEQFF
TRBD1	TRBV4-1	TRBJ1-6	once	TGCGCCAGCAGCCAAGCCCCGGGACAGGGTAATTCACCCCTCCACTTT	CASSQAPGQGNSPLHF
TRBD2	TRBV2	TRBJ2-7	-	TGTGCCAGTACTACGGCGGGGGACTCCTACGAGCAGTACTTC	CASTTAGDSYEQYF
-	TRBV24-1	TRBJ1-2	-	TGTGCCCCCTTCCAAGGCAGGGCGAACTATGGCTACACCTTC	CAPFQGRANYGYTF
TRBD1	TRBV3-1/TRBV3-2	TRBJ2-2	-	TGTGCCAGCAGCCACAGGACAGGGATTACCGGGGAGCTGTTTTTT	CASSHRTGITGELFF
-	TRBV18	TRBJ1-5	-	TGTGCCAGCTCACCATCGGGTAGCAATCAGCCCCAGCATTTT	CASSPSGSNQPQHF
TRBD1	TRBV19	TRBJ1-2	-	TGTGCCAGTAGCCTGACAGGGGAGGGTGGCTACACCTTC	CASSLTGEGGYTF
-	TRBV6-5	TRBJ1-1	-	TGTGCCAGCAGCTCGACCGCCCCGGGCACTGAAGCTTTCTTT	CASSSTAPGTEAFF
-	TRBV11-2	TRBJ2-3	-	TGTGCCAGCAGCTCACAGGGTTCGATGGATACGCAGTATTTT	CASSSQGSMDTQYF
TRBD1	TRBV19	TRBJ2-3	-	TGTGCCAGTAGCGTTTTACAGGGGTCAGATACGCAGTATTTT	CASSVLQGSDTQYF
-	TRBV10-3	TRBJ2-3	-	TGTGCCATCAGTGGACAGGCAGATACGCAGTATTTT	CAISGQADTQYF
-	TRBV28	TRBJ1-3	-	TGTGCCAGCAGTTTAGGGGGGGGCCGAAACACCATATATTTT	CASSLGGGRNTIYF
TRBD1	TRBV6-5	TRBJ2-1	-	TGTGCCAGCAGTACCGGGACAGGGGTATACAATGAGCAGTTCTTC	CASSTGTGVYNEQFF
TRBD2	TRBV10-2	TRBJ2-5	-	TGCGCCAGCAGTGTTAGCGGGAGGGATGGGACCCAGTACTTC	CASSVSGRDGTQYF
-	TRBV15	TRBJ2-3	-	TGTGCCACCAGCAGAGGGAGTTTGAGCACAGATACGCAGTATTTT	CATSRGSLSTDTQYF
-	TRBV10-3	TRBJ2-5	few	TGTGCCATCAGAGCAGGCCCAGGAGAGACCCAGTACTTC	CAIRAGPGETQYF
-	TRBV5-1	TRBJ2-7	-	TGCGCCAGCAGCTTGGCAGTATCTGGGTACAGTAGCTCCTACGAGCAGTACTTC	CASSLAVSGYSSSYEQYF
-	TRBV9	TRBJ2-1	-	TGTGCCAGCAGCGCGGAAAGGAGCTCCTACAATGAGCAGTTCTTC	CASSAERSSYNEQFF
TRBD1	TRBV7-9	TRBJ2-7	-	TGTGCCAGCAGCCTTCGGGGACAGGGGAATCGTAGCGAGCAGTACTTC	CASSLRGQGNRSEQYF
-	TRBV10-3	TRBJ2-7	-	TGTGCCATCAATCAGGAGCGGTCGAGCTCCTACGAGCAGTACTTC	CAINQERSSSYEQYF
-	TRBV9	TRBJ1-3	-	TGTGCCAGCAGCGCGGTTGGAAACACCATATATTTT	CASSAVGNTIYF